This TCR beta chain is from a study of shared clonotypes between healthy human individuals. Study-level findings and limits: Clonotype sharing among the donors was expected to vary with sequencing depth.

Authors' data handling: Because ImmunoSEQ provided only junction sequences with no quality scores, the filtering differed. Data came from immunoSEQ multiplex PCR; TCRdb stores just in-frame clones and leaves some out. V and J calls and clone size are those listed in that table; D and trimming were worked out from the DNA. The top ten clones hold less than 1.5% of a sample with under 2,000,000 clones, around 96% of them seen once. As regards this clone: Its target is unknown.

The CDR3 is 13 residues long. V was clipped by 8 bases and J by 3 bases, with 14 bases between them. CDR1 and CDR2 from the germline V gene are MGHRA and YSYEKL. Naive CD8 populations comprised CD45RO-negative cells positively selected for CCR7, excluding terminally differentiated effector memory CD45RA+ cells. V is TRBV4-1 and J is TRBJ2-7; either TRBD1 or TRBD2 may supply D (5 bases each). The sequence came from a man younger than 35 in good health. The specimen sequenced was naive CD8+ T cells sorted from blood. The CDR3 DNA follows: TGCGCCAGCGCCCCGGGACGCAACTACGAGCAGTACTTC. Protein: CASAPGRNYEQYF.